This T cell receptor (beta chain) was recorded in a study of response to subunit inactivated influenza vaccine. Study-level results: Few new T cells, the authors suggested, are recruited by each seasonal influenza vaccination.

For this clonotype: Its antigen is undetermined.

A single record per CDR3 protein comes from TCRdb applying MiXCR to the RT-PCR reads. This sample carries about 580,000 distinct CDR3 sequences, 12% to 15% of them seen once, and the ten largest clones take 11%. The sequence was obtained from a man aged 50 to 59 who received an inactivated influenza vaccine. The input for sequencing was PBMCs from blood, taken roughly 12 days after vaccination.

CDR3 sequence reads: CASSSDPRRQFF. CDR3 in DNA: TGTGCCAGCAGCTCCGACCCCCGGCGACAGTTCTTC. J is TRBJ2-1 and V is TRBV7-6; D is ambiguous. V gave up 4 bases and J gave up 13 bases, with 14 bases separating them. This CDR3 is 12 amino acids long. CDR1 is SGHVS, CDR2 FNYEAQ, per germline. The whole variable domain, filled in from reference TRBV7-6 and TRBJ2-1, reads GAGVSQSPRYKVTKRGQDVALRCDPISGHVSLYWYRQALGQGPEFLTYFNYEAQQDKSGLPNDRFSAERPEGSISTLTIQRTEQRDSAMYRCASSSDPRRQFFGPGTRLTVL.